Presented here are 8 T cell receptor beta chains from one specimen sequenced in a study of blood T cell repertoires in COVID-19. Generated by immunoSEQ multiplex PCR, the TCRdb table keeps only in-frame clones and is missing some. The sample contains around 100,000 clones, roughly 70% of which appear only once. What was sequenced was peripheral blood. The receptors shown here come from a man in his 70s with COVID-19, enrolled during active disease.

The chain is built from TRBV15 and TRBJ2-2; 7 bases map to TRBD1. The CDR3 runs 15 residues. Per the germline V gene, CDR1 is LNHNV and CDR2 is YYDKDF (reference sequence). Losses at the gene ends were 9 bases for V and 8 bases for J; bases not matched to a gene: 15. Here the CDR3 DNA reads TGTGCCACGATAAAAGGGACAGCTTCATGGGGGGAGCTGTTTTTT. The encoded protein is CATIKGTASWGELFF.

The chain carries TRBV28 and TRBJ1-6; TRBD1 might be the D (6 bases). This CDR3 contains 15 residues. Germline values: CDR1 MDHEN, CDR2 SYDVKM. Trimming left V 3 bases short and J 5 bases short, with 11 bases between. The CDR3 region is CASSFLTGNNSPLHF. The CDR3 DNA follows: TGTGCCAGCAGTTTTTTAACAGGGAATAATTCACCCCTCCACTTT.

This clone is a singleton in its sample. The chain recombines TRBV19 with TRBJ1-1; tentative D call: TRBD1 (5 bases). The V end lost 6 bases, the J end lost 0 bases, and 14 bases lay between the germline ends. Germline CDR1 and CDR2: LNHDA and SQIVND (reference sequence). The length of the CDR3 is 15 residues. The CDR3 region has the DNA TGTGCCAGTAGCCTAGACAGAGTCATGAACACTGAAGCTTTCTTT. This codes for CASSLDRVMNTEAFF.

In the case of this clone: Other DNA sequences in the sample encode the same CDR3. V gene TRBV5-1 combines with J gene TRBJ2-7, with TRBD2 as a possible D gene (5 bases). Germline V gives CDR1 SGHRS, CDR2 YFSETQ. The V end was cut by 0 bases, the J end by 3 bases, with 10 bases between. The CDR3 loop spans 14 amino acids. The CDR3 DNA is TGCGCCAGCAGCTTGGGAGGGAGTAGCTACGAGCAGTACTTC. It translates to CASSLGGSSYEQYF.

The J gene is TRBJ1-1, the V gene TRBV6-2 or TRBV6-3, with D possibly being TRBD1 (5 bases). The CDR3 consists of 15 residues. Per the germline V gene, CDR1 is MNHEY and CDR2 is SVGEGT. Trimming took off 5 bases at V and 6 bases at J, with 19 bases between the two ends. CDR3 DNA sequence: TGTGCCAGCAGTACAACCACGGGGGTAGAGCCTGAAGCTTTCTTT. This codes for CASSTTTGVEPEAFF.

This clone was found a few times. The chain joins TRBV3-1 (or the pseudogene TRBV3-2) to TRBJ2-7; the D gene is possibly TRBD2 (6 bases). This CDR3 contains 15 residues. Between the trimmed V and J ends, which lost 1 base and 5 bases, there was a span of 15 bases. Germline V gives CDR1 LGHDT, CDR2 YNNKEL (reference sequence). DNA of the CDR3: TGTGCCAGCAGCCAAGTGGCGACTAGGTATGACGAGCAGTACTTC. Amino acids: CASSQVATRYDEQYF.

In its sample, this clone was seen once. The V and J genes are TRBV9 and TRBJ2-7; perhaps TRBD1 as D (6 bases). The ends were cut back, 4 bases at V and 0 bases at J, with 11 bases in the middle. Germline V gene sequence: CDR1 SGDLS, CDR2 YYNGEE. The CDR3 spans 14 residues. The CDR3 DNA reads TGTGCCAGCAGCACTACAGGGACCTCCTACGAGCAGTACTTC. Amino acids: CASSTTGTSYEQYF.

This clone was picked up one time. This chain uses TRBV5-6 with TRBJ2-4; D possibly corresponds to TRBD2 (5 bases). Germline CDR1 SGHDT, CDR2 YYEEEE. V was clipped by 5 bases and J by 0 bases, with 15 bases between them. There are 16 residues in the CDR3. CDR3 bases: TGTGCCAGCAGTTCCCGGGGTAATATAGCCAAAAACATTCAGTACTTC. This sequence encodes CASSSRGNIAKNIQYF.